This T cell receptor beta chain was retrieved from a study of blood T cells in healthy people across ages. Primed by a sample-barcoded 5' primer and a J-beta primer mix, a second PCR proceeded for about 6 to 11 cycles. In TCRdb, the 5' RACE reads were re-called with MiXCR into one record per CDR3 protein. The sample comprises 1.5 million to 2 million distinct CDR3 sequences, roughly 30% of which are singletons, and 7% to 9% rests with the top ten. This CDR3 comprises 17 residues. CDR1 is LGHNA and CDR2 is YSLEER in the germline V gene. Note on this clonotype: At one end the junction does not follow the germline gene, possibly because of a read error.

This rearrangement joins TRBV4-3 to TRBJ1-2; D gene ambiguous. This clonotype was obtained from a woman in her twenties or thirties in good health. Sequencing was carried out using blood. The CDR3 nucleotides are TGCACCAGCAGCCAAGATCCCCGCGACCGCGCAGGCTATGGCTACACCTTC. It is translated as CTSSQDPRDRAGYGYTF.